Shown below are 25 T cell receptor beta chains from a single sample sequenced in a study of early T cells in non-severe SARS-CoV-2 infection. Each CDR3 protein gets one entry after TCRdb re-called the 5' RACE reads with MiXCR. The table includes roughly 40,000 distinct CDR3 sequences, around 7% detected once. The sequenced sample consisted of whole blood. The origin of the receptors is an adult who was a healthcare worker with PCR-confirmed SARS-CoV-2 infection or an uninfected control (not recorded which).

Concerning this clonotype: One end of the junction fails to match germline, which may point to a read error. The chain carries TRBV6-1 and TRBJ2-5; no clear D. This CDR3 spans 14 amino acids. The germline CDR1 and CDR2 sequences are MNHNS and SASEGT. The CDR3 region has the DNA TGTGCCAACAGTGAAGATATGTCGGAAGAGACCCAGTACTTC. It specifies CANSEDMSEETQYF.

This clonotype has at least ten counts. The rearrangement links TRBV30 to TRBJ1-3; unclear D gene. This CDR3 contains 14 residues. V was pared by 4 bases and J by 0 bases, with 10 bases between. Germline V CDR1 and CDR2: GTSNPN, SVGIG (reference sequence). Written as DNA, the CDR3 is TGTGCCTGGAAGCGTCCACGCTCTGGAAACACCATATATTTT. This sequence encodes CAWKRPRSGNTIYF.

The chain is built from TRBV14 and TRBJ1-1; unclear D gene. V was pared by 2 bases and J by 5 bases, with 9 bases between. CDR1 is SGHDN, CDR2 FVKESK, per germline. This CDR3 has 13 amino acids. This CDR3 reads CASSQHPSTEAFF. The CDR3 DNA reads as TGTGCCAGCAGCCAACACCCAAGTACTGAAGCTTTCTTT.

This clonotype was counted ten times or more. CDR3 bases: TGCAGTGCCCTTGCGGGCACAGATACGCAGTATTTT. This codes for CSALAGTDTQYF. This chain joins TRBV20-1 and TRBJ2-3; the D is unclear. There are 12 residues in the CDR3. CDR1 is DFQATT and CDR2 is SNEGSKA in the germline V gene (reference sequence). The V gene lost 6 bases and the J gene lost 1 base, with 8 bases spanning the gap.

This clonotype has ten or more counts. The V gene is TRBV4-2, the J gene TRBJ2-5; 12 positions match TRBD2. The CDR3 is 15 amino acids. Trimming took 2 bases from V and 5 from J; bases not matched to a gene: 3. CDR1 is LGHNA and CDR2 is YNFKEQ in the germline V gene. The CDR3 DNA sequence: TGTGCCAGCAGCCAACTAGCGGGGGGGCGGGAGACCCAGTACTTC. Translated, it gives CASSQLAGGRETQYF.

This chain uses TRBV3-1 with TRBJ1-4, with D possibly being TRBD1 (6 bases). The CDR3 loop spans 14 amino acids. Trimming took off 0 bases at V and 10 bases at J, with 12 bases between the two ends. Per the germline V gene, CDR1 is LGHDT and CDR2 is YNNKEL (reference sequence). CDR3 nucleotides: TGTGCCAGCAGCCAAGAAAGGGGGGGCCGAAAACTGTTTTTT. Its translation is CASSQERGGRKLFF.

This rearrangement joins TRBV6-1 to TRBJ1-2; D gene uncertain. Germline V gives CDR1 MNHNS, CDR2 SASEGT. The V gene lost 1 base and the J gene lost 8 bases, with 14 bases spanning the gap. CDR3 length equals 14 residues. In DNA form, the CDR3 reads TGTGCCAGCAGTGAAGGACCGGACCCCCTAGGCTACACCTTC. This encodes CASSEGPDPLGYTF.

The sample holds a few counts of this clonotype. The rearrangement links TRBV7-2 to TRBJ1-2, with D maybe TRBD1 (6 bases). The CDR3 is made up of 17 amino acids. Germline assignment: CDR1 SGHTA and CDR2 FQGNSA. V was cut by 1 base and J by 7 bases, with 22 bases left in between. In DNA, the CDR3 is TGTGCCAGCAGCTTAGAATCCCTCGGGGGCGGCTCTGGTGGCTACACCTTC. Translated, it gives CASSLESLGGGSGGYTF.

This clonotype has a handful of counts. The chain joins TRBV5-1 to TRBJ1-1, with D perhaps TRBD1 (5 bases). Germline V lookup: CDR1 SGHRS, CDR2 YFSETQ. The CDR3 consists of 13 residues. V gave up 3 bases and J gave up 5 bases, with 11 bases separating them. The CDR3 is CASSSREGTEAFF. As DNA, the CDR3 is TGCGCCAGCAGCTCCAGGGAAGGAACTGAAGCTTTCTTT.

This clonotype occurred many times. The chain links TRBV20-1 to TRBJ2-2; no definite D call. V was cut by 3 bases and J by 9 bases, with 8 bases left in between. Germline-derived CDR1 and CDR2 are DFQATT and SNEGSKA (reference sequence). The CDR3 loop spans 11 amino acids. This CDR3 is CSASNVRELFF. CDR3 nucleotide sequence: TGCAGTGCTAGCAACGTACGGGAGCTGTTTTTT.

This clonotype was counted many times. The junction does not match germline at one end; this may be a read error. This chain joins TRBV11-3 and TRBJ2-1; 7 bases align to TRBD2. Germline V gene data show CDR1 as SGHNT and CDR2 as YENEEA. This CDR3 contains 15 residues. The CDR3: CASSLMGGTYNEQFF. Here the CDR3 DNA reads TGTGCCAGCAGCTTAATGGGGGGGACCTATAATGAGCAGTTCTTC.

This clonotype was observed a handful of times. The rearrangement joins TRBV12-3 or TRBV12-4 to TRBJ2-5, with TRBD1 as a possible D gene (6 bases). V lost 6 bases, J lost 5 bases, and 16 bases lay in between. The CDR3 runs 14 residues. Here the CDR3 reads CASRRGIAFETQYF. The CDR3 nucleotides read TGTGCCAGCAGGAGGGGGATCGCTTTTGAGACCCAGTACTTC.

This clonotype was observed a handful of times. This chain connects TRBV24-1 to TRBJ2-2; D remains ambiguous. CDR3 length: 10 residues. The V end lost 9 bases, the J end lost 4 bases, and 2 bases lay between the germline ends. Per germline, CDR1 KGHDR and CDR2 SFDVKD. This CDR3 reads CATATGELFF. The CDR3 DNA is TGTGCCACCGCCACCGGGGAGCTGTTTTTT.

This clonotype was observed a handful of times. The chain joins TRBV7-2 to TRBJ2-2, with D unresolved. The ends were cut back, 2 bases at V and 1 base at J, with 8 bases in the middle. Germline CDR1 and CDR2: SGHTA and FQGNSA. CDR3 length: 15 residues. In DNA, the CDR3 is TGTGCCAGCAGCTTACTAGGCCGGAACACCGGGGAGCTGTTTTTT. Its protein is CASSLLGRNTGELFF.

This clonotype was found many times. The junction shows a germline mismatch at one end, possibly a read error. The V and J genes are TRBV6-2 or TRBV6-3 and TRBJ2-7; no firm D call. CDR3 length: 15 residues. In germline, CDR1 is MNHEY, CDR2 SVGEGT. This CDR3 reads CASSDSWQDPYEQYF. CDR3 bases: TGTGCCAGCAGTGACTCATGGCAGGATCCCTACGAGCAGTACTTC.

The chain combines TRBV6-5 with TRBJ1-1; D unresolved. The CDR3 totals 13 residues. Trimming cost V 6 bases and J 4 bases, with 12 bases left between them. Germline values: CDR1 MNHEY, CDR2 SVGAGI. The CDR3 is CASRKSKGTEAFF. For the CDR3, the DNA is TGTGCCAGCAGAAAAAGTAAGGGCACTGAAGCTTTCTTT.

This chain joins TRBV9 and TRBJ1-4, with D unclear. This CDR3 has 15 amino acids. Germline loops: CDR1 SGDLS, CDR2 YYNGEE. V gave up 3 bases and J gave up 7 bases, with 16 bases separating them. CDR3 loop: CASSGTGAGGEKLFF. DNA of the CDR3: TGTGCCAGCAGCGGGACGGGAGCCGGAGGTGAAAAACTGTTTTTT.

The J gene is TRBJ1-6, the V gene TRBV12-3 or TRBV12-4, with a weak D call TRBD1 (6 bases). This CDR3 region has 15 residues. The V and J ends lost 1 base and 14 bases respectively, with 18 bases between them. CDR3 bases: TGTGCCAGCAGTTTAGTGACAGGTCGATCGGTTTCCCTCCACTTT. Translating it yields CASSLVTGRSVSLHF.

This clonotype was seen more than once but under ten times. The chain recombines TRBV7-9 with TRBJ2-3, with D uncertain. Germline CDR1 reads SEHNR; CDR2 reads FQNEAQ (reference sequence). The germline V and J ends were trimmed by 3 bases and 1 base, with 5 bases remaining between them. This CDR3 region has 13 residues. DNA of the CDR3: TGTGCCAGCAGCTTCCCCGGCACAGATACGCAGTATTTT. It yields the protein CASSFPGTDTQYF.

This clonotype was observed many times. V is TRBV7-2 and J is TRBJ1-6; D is unclear. Germline-derived CDR1 and CDR2 are SGHTA and FQGNSA. The CDR3 is 18 amino acids. The V end was cut by 3 bases, the J end by 0 bases, with 15 bases between. In DNA form, the CDR3 reads TGTGCCAGCAGCTTCCCTGAATCCGCCAGCTCCTATAATTCACCCCTCCACTTT. This codes for CASSFPESASSYNSPLHF.

By its share, this clonotype is medium-sized. This chain connects TRBV27 to TRBJ1-1, with D unclear. V was pared by 5 bases and J by 6 bases, with 13 bases between. The CDR3 contains 13 residues. CDR1 is MNHEY, CDR2 SMNVEV, per germline (reference sequence). The CDR3 DNA reads TGTGCCAGCAGTCCCCGTTATACCCCTGAAGCTTTCTTT. Translation: CASSPRYTPEAFF.

The chain links TRBV6-1 to TRBJ2-3; a possible D gene is TRBD2 (6 bases). Trimming took off 6 bases at V and 4 bases at J, with 23 bases between the two ends. Per the germline V gene, CDR1 is MNHNS and CDR2 is SASEGT. This CDR3 has 17 amino acids. The DNA for the CDR3 is TGTGCCAGCAGGGCATTCCCCAGGGAGGAGGGCGCAGATACGCAGTATTTT. It yields the protein CASRAFPREEGADTQYF.

This clonotype has just a few counts. In DNA form, the CDR3 reads TGTGCCAGCAGCAGCGGGGGGGCTTTTCCCAATGAGCAGTTCTTC. Its protein product is CASSSGGAFPNEQFF. The gene calls are TRBV12-3 or TRBV12-4 and TRBJ2-1; 10 bases are a match to TRBD2. V trimming: 6 bases; J trimming: 6 bases; junction bases outside the gene matches: 8. This CDR3 comprises 15 residues.

This clonotype was observed a few times. The V and J genes are TRBV6-4 and TRBJ1-5; the D gene is possibly TRBD1 (6 bases). Germline V CDR1 and CDR2: MRHNA, SNTAGT. The germline V and J ends were trimmed by 0 bases and 0 bases, with 9 bases remaining between them. The CDR3 length is 16 residues. DNA of the CDR3: TGTGCCAGCAGTGACTCAGGGGGACATAGCAATCAGCCCCAGCATTTT. The encoded protein is CASSDSGGHSNQPQHF.

This chain connects TRBV20-1 to TRBJ1-5; D unclear. Trimming removed 0 bases from V and 2 bases from J, with 8 bases in between. CDR3 length: 14 residues. In germline, CDR1 is DFQATT, CDR2 SNEGSKA (reference sequence). The DNA of the CDR3 is TGCAGTGCTAGAGATCCCGGGGGCAATCAGCCCCAGCATTTT. It translates to CSARDPGGNQPQHF.